The 26 T cell receptor beta chains reported below all come from one sample, sequenced in a study of blood T cell repertoires in COVID-19 (dated by TCRdb to 2018 to 2021). The protocol used for the library was the immunoSEQ multiplex PCR assay. TCRdb stores this immuneACCESS table with in-frame sequences only. Part of the clones is absent; in the studies checked, under half of the shortfall reflects unresolved V genes, and no reason is known for the rest. Counted in this sample were under 450,000 clones; roughly nine tenths of them appeared once. In total, the top ten clones hold 3% of the sample. The sample taken for sequencing was PBMCs or T cells enriched from blood (not recorded which). The receptor set was obtained from a young woman who had recovered from COVID-19.

The V call is TRBV5-6, the J call TRBJ1-1, with D unclear. V gave up 0 bases and J gave up 5 bases, with 8 bases separating them. Germline V gives CDR1 SGHDT, CDR2 YYEEEE. This CDR3 has 13 amino acids. CDR3 sequence (DNA): TGTGCCAGCAGCTTGGGTGAGGTTACTGAAGCTTTCTTT. This codes for CASSLGEVTEAFF. Together with reference TRBV5-6 and TRBJ1-1, the CDR3 gives the full variable domain: DAGVTQSPTHLIKTRGQQVTLRCSPKSGHDTVSWYQQALGQGPQFIFQYYEEEERQRGNFPDRFSGHQFPNYSSELNVNALLLGDSALYLCASSLGEVTEAFFGQGTRLTVV.

The J gene is TRBJ2-1, the V gene TRBV7-6; TRBD1 matches at 9 bases. Unmatched junction bases numbered 4, after V lost 5 bases and J lost 5 bases. Germline loops: CDR1 SGHVS, CDR2 FNYEAQ. The CDR3 is 14 residues long. CDR3 residues: CASSHRTGDNEQFF. The CDR3 bases are TGTGCCAGCAGCCATCGGACAGGGGACAATGAGCAGTTCTTC.

The rearrangement uses TRBV5-4 and TRBJ2-1; TRBD1 agrees at 7 bases. V lost 4 bases and J lost 5; bases outside the gene matches: 6. Germline CDR1 SGHNT, CDR2 YYREEE (reference sequence). There are 14 residues in the CDR3. This chain's CDR3 is CASSALTGNNEQFF. The CDR3 nucleotides are TGTGCCAGCAGCGCTCTGACAGGGAACAATGAGCAGTTCTTC.

The V call is TRBV7-9, the J call TRBJ2-1; 7 nucleotides agree with TRBD2. In germline, CDR1 is SEHNR, CDR2 FQNEAQ (reference sequence). The junction had 7 bases not matched to a gene; V was cut back by 5 bases and J by 3 bases. The length of the CDR3 is 15 residues. The CDR3 spells CASSPGGGGYNEQFF. The CDR3 DNA follows: TGTGCCAGCAGCCCCGGTGGGGGGGGCTACAATGAGCAGTTCTTC. Based on the CDR3 plus reference TRBV7-9 and TRBJ2-1, the full variable domain is DTGVSQNPRHKITKRGQNVTFRCDPISEHNRLYWYRQTLGQGPEFLTYFQNEAQLEKSRLLSDRFSAERPKGSFSTLEIQRTEQGDSAMYLCASSPGGGGYNEQFFGPGTRLTVL.

The chain is built from TRBV5-1 and TRBJ2-7; 7 bases fit TRBD2. With 1 base clipped from V and 5 bases from J, the junction kept 12 bases outside the gene matches. Germline-derived CDR1 and CDR2 are SGHRS and YFSETQ. CDR3 size: 16 residues. The CDR3 reads CASSLSLAVPLDEQYF. CDR3 DNA: TGCGCCAGCAGCTTGTCTCTAGCGGTGCCCCTAGACGAGCAGTACTTC.

The rearrangement links TRBV2 to TRBJ2-3; tentatively, D is TRBD2 (6 bases). This CDR3 comprises 12 residues. V gave up 6 bases and J gave up 4 bases, with 8 bases separating them. Germline V CDR1 and CDR2: SNHLY, FYNNEI. DNA for the CDR3: TGTGCCAGCAGGGAGGGTGCAGATACGCAGTATTTT. Residues: CASREGADTQYF.

The chain uses TRBV7-3 and TRBJ2-3, with 10 positions matching TRBD2. Germline CDR1 SGHTA, CDR2 FQGTGA. V trimming: 5 bases; J trimming: 4 bases; junction bases outside the gene matches: 9. The CDR3 is made up of 16 amino acids. The CDR3 nucleotides are TGTGCCAGCAGCCCTAAAGCGGGGGGGCGGGCAGATACGCAGTATTTT. It codes for CASSPKAGGRADTQYF.

The gene calls are TRBV25-1 and TRBJ2-6; D may be TRBD2 (6 bases). The CDR3 runs to 15 residues. Trimming left V 4 bases short and J 0 bases short, with 7 bases between. Germline loops: CDR1 MGHDK, CDR2 SYGVNS. The CDR3 protein is CASSVGSSGANVLTF. CDR3 coding DNA: TGTGCCAGCAGTGTCGGGAGCTCTGGGGCCAACGTCCTGACTTTC.

The rearrangement joins TRBV4-2 to TRBJ1-2; D gene unclear. Germline values: CDR1 LGHNA, CDR2 YNFKEQ. V was cut by 0 bases and J by 4 bases, with 15 bases left in between. This CDR3 region has 16 residues. Here the CDR3 DNA reads TGTGCCAGCAGCCAAGAATACAGCTCACTTTTCTATGGCTACACCTTC. Protein product: CASSQEYSSLFYGYTF.

The chain combines TRBV11-2 with TRBJ1-2; D might be TRBD1 (6 bases). Germline CDR1 reads SGHAT; CDR2 reads FQNNGV. This CDR3 region has 15 residues. With 6 bases removed from V and 2 bases from J, the gap between germline ends came to 16 bases. In DNA form, the CDR3 reads TGTGCCAGCAGTCGTACAGGGATTGGAAACTATGGCTACACCTTC. It specifies CASSRTGIGNYGYTF. Filled out from reference TRBV11-2 and TRBJ1-2, the complete variable domain reads EAGVAQSPRYKIIEKRQSVAFWCNPISGHATLYWYQQILGQGPKLLIQFQNNGVVDDSQLPKDRFSAERLKGVDSTLKIQPAKLEDSAVYLCASSRTGIGNYGYTFGSGTRLTVV.

The J gene is TRBJ2-1, the V gene TRBV7-9; tentative D call: TRBD2 (6 bases). V dropped 1 base and J dropped 7 bases, with 11 bases sitting between them. Looked up from germline, CDR1 is SEHNR and CDR2 is FQNEAQ (reference sequence). This CDR3 is built from 14 residues. CDR3 sequence reads: CASSLGNLANEQFF. The CDR3 nucleotides read TGTGCCAGCAGCTTAGGGAATCTAGCGAATGAGCAGTTCTTC.

The chain combines TRBV9 with TRBJ1-2, with 11 positions matching TRBD1. V was clipped by 4 bases and J by 7 bases; unmatched bases: 6. Germline values: CDR1 SGDLS, CDR2 YYNGEE. The CDR3 contains 14 residues. Written as DNA, the CDR3 is TGTGCCAGCAGCCTCGGACAGGGGGCTCCTGGCTACACCTTC. This gives the protein CASSLGQGAPGYTF.

The chain links TRBV5-1 to TRBJ2-3, with 12 bases fitting TRBD2. The CDR3 sequence is 17 residues long. J lost 5 bases, V lost 4 bases, and 11 bases had no gene match. The germline CDR1 and CDR2 sequences are SGHRS and YFSETQ. CDR3 amino acids: CASSKRGPGLAGDTQYF. CDR3 bases: TGCGCCAGCAGCAAAAGAGGACCGGGACTAGCGGGAGATACGCAGTATTTT.

The rearrangement uses TRBV4-1 and TRBJ2-6; 12 bases match TRBD1. This CDR3 region has 22 residues. V shed 4 bases, J shed 0 bases, and the junction held 16 bases outside the gene matches. Germline V CDR1 and CDR2: MGHRA, YSYEKL. CDR3 protein: CASSLNRPGQGASISGANVLTF. For the CDR3, the DNA is TGCGCCAGCAGCCTTAATCGACCGGGACAGGGGGCTTCTATCTCTGGGGCCAACGTCCTGACTTTC.

The chain carries TRBV9 and TRBJ2-7, with a weak D call TRBD2 (6 bases). The CDR3 is 14 residues long. The ends were cut back, 0 bases at V and 4 bases at J, with 11 bases in the middle. Germline CDR1 SGDLS, CDR2 YYNGEE. DNA of the CDR3: TGTGCCAGCAGCGTAGCTGCCGGGGGTTACGAGCAGTACTTC. It codes for CASSVAAGGYEQYF.

V usage is TRBV4-1 and J usage is TRBJ2-3, with 9 bases fitting TRBD2. The germline CDR1 and CDR2 sequences are MGHRA and YSYEKL. The length of the CDR3 is 20 residues. V trimming: 2 bases; J trimming: 0 bases; junction bases outside the gene matches: 15. CDR3 loop: CASSQWSVLSGGPSTDTQYF. The CDR3, as DNA: TGCGCCAGCAGCCAATGGTCGGTGTTAAGCGGGGGGCCGAGCACAGATACGCAGTATTTT.

This chain joins TRBV6-5 and TRBJ2-2; 10 bases line up with TRBD1. The CDR3 has 15 amino acids. Germline CDR1 reads MNHEY; CDR2 reads SVGAGI. V shed 6 bases, J shed 5 bases, and the junction held 6 bases outside the gene matches. The CDR3 is CASRLTGGGTGELFF. The CDR3 DNA is TGTGCCAGCAGACTGACAGGGGGCGGGACCGGGGAGCTGTTTTTT.

The chain links TRBV6-6 to TRBJ1-2, with TRBD1 matching over 11 bases. CDR1 MNHNY and CDR2 SVGAGI come from the germline V gene (reference sequence). V was pared by 7 bases and J by 8 bases, with 9 bases of the junction left unmatched. The CDR3 totals 14 residues. The DNA of the CDR3 is TGTGCCAGCACCTTAGGGGACAGGGGGTTAGGCTACACCTTC. Translated, it gives CASTLGDRGLGYTF.

This clone was detected only once. The chain couples TRBV20-1 to TRBJ1-1, with TRBD1 identical over 7 bases. Germline assignment: CDR1 DFQATT and CDR2 SNEGSKA (reference sequence). J gave up 7 bases and V 5 bases, and 4 bases lay outside the gene matches. The CDR3 runs to 11 residues. CDR3 nucleotides: TGCAGTGCTCTGGGACAGCATGAAGCTTTCTTT. Translated, it gives CSALGQHEAFF.

The chain recombines TRBV11-3 with TRBJ2-2, with D hard to call. This CDR3 spans 16 amino acids. Germline V gene lookup returns CDR1 SGHNT and CDR2 YENEEA. The V and J ends lost 0 bases and 4 bases respectively, with 12 bases between them. This chain's CDR3 is CASSLDGSLTTGELFF. The CDR3 DNA reads TGTGCCAGCAGCTTAGACGGTTCTCTAACCACCGGGGAGCTGTTTTTT.

The J gene is TRBJ2-1, the V gene TRBV11-3; perhaps TRBD2 as D (6 bases). The V end was cut by 2 bases, the J end by 4 bases, with 12 bases between. Germline V lookup: CDR1 SGHNT, CDR2 YENEEA. The CDR3 is 15 amino acids. The CDR3 sequence is CASSLSSEFYNEQFF. The CDR3 bases are TGTGCCAGCAGCTTATCTAGCGAATTTTACAATGAGCAGTTCTTC.

This chain links TRBV28 with TRBJ2-2; 8 bases are a match to TRBD1. This CDR3 is 15 amino acids long. V shed 3 bases, J shed 4 bases, and the junction held 4 bases outside the gene matches. Germline V gene data show CDR1 as MDHEN and CDR2 as SYDVKM. DNA for the CDR3: TGTGCCAGCAGTTTCCAGGGGGCTGGCACCGGGGAGCTGTTTTTT. Its protein product is CASSFQGAGTGELFF.

The chain carries TRBV7-2 and TRBJ2-7; 8 bases fit TRBD1. In germline, CDR1 is SGHTA, CDR2 FQGNSA. V lost 0 bases to trimming and J lost 2 bases; unmatched junction nucleotides: 3. This CDR3 region has 15 residues. For the CDR3, the DNA is TGTGCCAGCAGCTTAGCTTCGGACAGGGCCTACGAGCAGTACTTC. The encoded protein is CASSLASDRAYEQYF.

This chain joins TRBV27 and TRBJ2-7; the D gene is possibly TRBD2 (7 bases). Germline V gene lookup returns CDR1 MNHEY and CDR2 SMNVEV (reference sequence). V was shortened by 4 bases and J by 4 bases, with 17 bases between the two germline ends. This CDR3 contains 15 residues. Here the CDR3 DNA reads TGTGCCAGCAGTTACAGTTGGGGGGGCCGGTACGAGCAGTACTTC. It is translated as CASSYSWGGRYEQYF.

The gene calls are TRBV5-1 and TRBJ2-7; 8 nucleotides align to TRBD2. The CDR3 runs to 14 residues. Germline-derived CDR1 and CDR2 are SGHRS and YFSETQ. After removal of 4 bases from V and 7 bases from J, the junction contained 10 bases not matched to a gene. DNA of the CDR3: TGCGCCAGCAGCCCGGGGGGGCGGGTCGAAGAGCAGTACTTC. Residues: CASSPGGRVEEQYF.

This chain's CDR3 is CASSLPGLRDWGQPQHF. DNA for the CDR3: TGTGCCAGCAGCTTACCCGGTTTGAGGGACTGGGGACAGCCCCAGCATTTT. This chain links TRBV7-9 with TRBJ1-5; possible D gene TRBD1, 5 bases. V was pared by 2 bases and J by 7 bases, with 21 bases between. The CDR3 spans 17 residues. Germline CDR1 and CDR2: SEHNR and FQNEAQ (reference sequence).